This T cell receptor (beta chain) was obtained from a study of blood T cell repertoires in COVID-19. The CDR3 has 13 residues. V dropped 6 bases and J dropped 8; count of bases not matched to a gene: 3. CDR1 and CDR2 from the germline V gene are MNHEY and SVGAGI. Study processing details: By means of reference gene primer amplification, nucleated cell counts were estimated. Sequencing was performed with immunoSEQ multiplex PCR; in TCRdb, only in-frame clones are kept and a portion is missing. V and J calls and clone size are copied from that table; D and trimming were computed from the DNA. The sample yields about 490,000 clones, approximately 85% seen once.

The specimen was peripheral blood. This receptor was identified in a human donor in a cohort sampled during active COVID-19. The J gene is TRBJ1-6, the V gene TRBV6-5; 8 nucleotides align to TRBD1. CDR3 nucleotides: TGTGCCAGCAGGCGCAGGGGGCATTCACCCCTCCACTTT. Translation gives CASRRRGHSPLHF.